This T cell receptor beta chain appears in the sequencing data of a study of blood T cell repertoires in COVID-19 (TCRdb year 2020). Background on the whole study: Samples from collaborators originated in the United States, Italy and Spain and spanned both the acute and convalescent phases of COVID-19. Nearly every sample came with metadata listing a de-identified subject ID, COVID-19 status, age in years and sex. Where HLA class I and class II types were available, the types were taken from metadata supplied by the sample provider, not from assay-based typing. The samples were drawn from the first 160 participants of the ongoing ImmuneRACE study and from about 1,200 subjects provided by 6 global collaborators. The material from the prospective study consisted of cDNA or gDNA derived from T cells, B-cell-depleted T cells, or PBMCs. The repertoires were released in a freely available public database intended as a resource for research on the immune response to SARS-CoV-2. The dataset comprised deeply sampled blood TCRbeta repertoires from subjects exposed to, actively infected with, or recovered from COVID-19. General study outcomes and caveats: The quantity of clinical and demographic metadata differed by source and by participant and was supplied without curation.

Each collaborating institution followed its own protocols to collect whole blood in K2EDTA tubes. Collaborator samples were shipped for TCRbeta analysis as frozen whole blood, isolated PBMCs, or DNA extracted from either sample type. TCRbeta CDR3 regions were amplified from genomic DNA using the immunoSEQ Assay, a bias-controlled multiplex PCR. The study's own analysis went as follows. The number of nucleated cells in each sample was estimated by amplification of reference gene primers within the assay. To quantify the absolute abundance of each unique TCRbeta CDR3 rearrangement, sequence reads were collapsed and filtered. Productive Simpson clonality was computed per sample as the square root of Simpson's diversity index over productive rearrangements. This is the immuneACCESS table as TCRdb keeps it, with only in-frame sequences that have V and J called. A part of the clones is gone; compared with another copy, unresolved V genes explain less than half, and the rest is unexplained. V, J and clone size are taken as reported in that table, and D and trimming were inferred from the DNA itself. A total of a few hundred thousand clones appear in this sample, 70% to 90% of them only once. The ten largest clones take up about 0.91% of the sample.

Looking up the germline V gene yields CDR1 MDHEN and CDR2 SYDVKM. The CDR3 runs 13 amino acids, cysteine and phenylalanine included. Only the CDR3 part of the read is kept: 39 bases, read in frame from the first base. V is pared back by 5 bases and J by 11 bases, with 18 bases lying between the germline termini. There are a few counts of this clone. Its antigen is still unknown. No base qualities exist here, and no much larger clone lies one base off it. The rearrangement joined TRBV28 to TRBJ1-1; D gene: possibly TRBD1, on 6 matching bases. The receptor was isolated from a man between 40 and 49 years old with acute or convalescent COVID-19. What was sequenced was peripheral blood. The CDR3 in this case is CASSATQGLHAFF. The sequenced DNA is TGTGCCAGCAGTGCTACACAGGGTCTGCATGCTTTCTTT.